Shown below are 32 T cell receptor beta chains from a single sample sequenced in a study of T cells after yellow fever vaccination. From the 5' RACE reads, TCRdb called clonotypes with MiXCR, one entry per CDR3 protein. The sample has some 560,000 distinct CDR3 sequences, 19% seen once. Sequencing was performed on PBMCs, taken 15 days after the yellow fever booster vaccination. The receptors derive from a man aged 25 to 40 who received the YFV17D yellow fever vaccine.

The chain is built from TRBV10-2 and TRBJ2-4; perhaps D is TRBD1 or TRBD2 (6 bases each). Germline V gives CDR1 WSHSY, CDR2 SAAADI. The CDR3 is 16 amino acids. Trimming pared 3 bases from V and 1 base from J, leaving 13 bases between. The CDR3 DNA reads TGCGCCAGCAGTGATTGGGGGGCTCGGGCCAAAAACATTCAGTACTTC. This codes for CASSDWGARAKNIQYF.

The CDR3 bases are TGCGCCAGCAGCCCCGTACATCTAGCCAAAAACATTCAGTACTTC. Its translation is CASSPVHLAKNIQYF. This chain connects TRBV4-3 to TRBJ2-4; D not resolved. Germline lookup yields CDR1 LGHNA and CDR2 YSLEER. This CDR3 spans 15 amino acids. V dropped 4 bases and J dropped 0 bases, with 10 bases sitting between them.

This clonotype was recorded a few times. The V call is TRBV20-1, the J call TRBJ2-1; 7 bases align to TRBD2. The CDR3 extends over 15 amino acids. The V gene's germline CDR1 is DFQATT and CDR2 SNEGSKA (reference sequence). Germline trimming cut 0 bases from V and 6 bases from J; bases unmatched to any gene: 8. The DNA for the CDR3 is TGCAGTGCTAGAGATCAAGCGGGAAAGGTCAATGAGCAGTTCTTC. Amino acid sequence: CSARDQAGKVNEQFF.

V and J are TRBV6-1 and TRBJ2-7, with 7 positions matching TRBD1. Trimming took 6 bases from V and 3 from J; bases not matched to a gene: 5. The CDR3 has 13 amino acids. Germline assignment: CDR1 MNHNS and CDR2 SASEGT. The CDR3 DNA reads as TGTGCCAGCAGGCCTCCAGGGGGCTACGAGCAGTACTTC. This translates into CASRPPGGYEQYF.

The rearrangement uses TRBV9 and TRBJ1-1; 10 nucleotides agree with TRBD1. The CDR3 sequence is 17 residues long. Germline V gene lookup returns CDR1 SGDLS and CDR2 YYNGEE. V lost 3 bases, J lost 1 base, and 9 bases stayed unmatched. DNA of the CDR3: TGTGCCAGCAGCGGGGGACAGGGGAGGATATCGAACACTGAAGCTTTCTTT. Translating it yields CASSGGQGRISNTEAFF.

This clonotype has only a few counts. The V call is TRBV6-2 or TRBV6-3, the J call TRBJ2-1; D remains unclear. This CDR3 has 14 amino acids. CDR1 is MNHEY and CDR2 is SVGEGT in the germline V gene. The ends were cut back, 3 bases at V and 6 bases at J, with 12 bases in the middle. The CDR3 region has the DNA TGTGCCAGCAGTTATGCCCCTTTGTCCAATGAGCAGTTCTTC. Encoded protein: CASSYAPLSNEQFF.

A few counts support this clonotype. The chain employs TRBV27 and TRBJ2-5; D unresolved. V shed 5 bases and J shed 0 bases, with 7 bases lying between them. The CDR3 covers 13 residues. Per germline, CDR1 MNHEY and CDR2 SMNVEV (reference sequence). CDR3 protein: CASSTPYQETQYF. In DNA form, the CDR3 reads TGTGCCAGCAGTACTCCGTACCAAGAGACCCAGTACTTC.

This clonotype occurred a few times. The CDR3 loop reads CASSWAQYTEAFF. In DNA, the CDR3 is TGTGCCAGCAGCTGGGCACAGTACACTGAAGCTTTCTTT. The V gene is TRBV7-9, the J gene TRBJ1-1; D gene unclear. V was trimmed by 4 bases and J by 3 bases, leaving 9 bases between them. Germline assignment: CDR1 SEHNR and CDR2 FQNEAQ (reference sequence). This CDR3 comprises 13 residues.

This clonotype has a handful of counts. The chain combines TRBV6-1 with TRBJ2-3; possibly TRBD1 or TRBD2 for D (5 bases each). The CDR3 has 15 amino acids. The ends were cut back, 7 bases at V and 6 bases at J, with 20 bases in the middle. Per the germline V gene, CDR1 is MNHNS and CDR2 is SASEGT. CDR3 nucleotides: TGTGCCAGCACCCTGGGTGGGGGAGTTCAGGATACGCAGTATTTT. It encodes CASTLGGGVQDTQYF.

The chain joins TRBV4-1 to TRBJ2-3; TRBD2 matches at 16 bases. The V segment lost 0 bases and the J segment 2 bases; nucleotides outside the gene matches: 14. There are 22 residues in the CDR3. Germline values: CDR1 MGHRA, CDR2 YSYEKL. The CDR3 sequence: CASSQETPGTSGRVGVTDTQYF. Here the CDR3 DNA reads TGCGCCAGCAGCCAAGAGACCCCCGGGACTAGCGGGAGGGTCGGAGTCACAGATACGCAGTATTTT.

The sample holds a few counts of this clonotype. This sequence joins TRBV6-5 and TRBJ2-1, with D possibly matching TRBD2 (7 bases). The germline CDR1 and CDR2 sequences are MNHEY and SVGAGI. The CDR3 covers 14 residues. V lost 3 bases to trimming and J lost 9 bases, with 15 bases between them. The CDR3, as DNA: TGTGCCAGCAGTTATGGAGGGGGGGTGTTTGAGCAGTTCTTC. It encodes CASSYGGGVFEQFF.

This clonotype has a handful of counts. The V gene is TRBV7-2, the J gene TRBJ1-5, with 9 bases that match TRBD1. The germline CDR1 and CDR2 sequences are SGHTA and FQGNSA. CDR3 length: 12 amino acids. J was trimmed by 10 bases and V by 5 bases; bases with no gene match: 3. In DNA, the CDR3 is TGTGCCAGCAGCGCAACAGGGGGCCCCCAGCATTTT. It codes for CASSATGGPQHF.

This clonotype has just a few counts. The CDR3 DNA reads TGCGCCAGCAGCTTGGCGGGCAGGGGGACGAGCTCCTACGAGCAGTACTTC. It is translated as CASSLAGRGTSSYEQYF. V is TRBV5-1 and J is TRBJ2-7, with 7 bases identical to TRBD1. The CDR3 contains 17 residues. After removal of 0 bases from V and 0 bases from J, the junction contained 9 bases not matched to a gene. Germline CDR1 and CDR2: SGHRS and YFSETQ.

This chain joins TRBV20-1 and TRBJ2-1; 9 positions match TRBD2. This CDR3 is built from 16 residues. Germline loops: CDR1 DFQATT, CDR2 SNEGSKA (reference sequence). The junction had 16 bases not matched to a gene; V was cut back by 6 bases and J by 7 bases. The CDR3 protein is CSAKLAGLTAGNEQFF. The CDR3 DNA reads TGCAGTGCGAAACTAGCGGGTCTTACAGCGGGGAATGAGCAGTTCTTC.

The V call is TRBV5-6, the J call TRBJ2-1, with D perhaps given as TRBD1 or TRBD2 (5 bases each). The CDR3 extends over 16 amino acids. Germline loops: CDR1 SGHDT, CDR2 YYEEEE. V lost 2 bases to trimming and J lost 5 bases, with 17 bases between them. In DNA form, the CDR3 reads TGTGCCAGCAGCTTAATACCCCAGGGACCTGACAATGAGCAGTTCTTC. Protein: CASSLIPQGPDNEQFF.

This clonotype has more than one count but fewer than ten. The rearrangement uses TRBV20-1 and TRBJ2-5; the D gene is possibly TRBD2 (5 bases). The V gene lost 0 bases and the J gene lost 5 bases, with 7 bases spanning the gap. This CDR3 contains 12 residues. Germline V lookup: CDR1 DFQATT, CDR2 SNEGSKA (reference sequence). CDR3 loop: CSARDGVETQYF. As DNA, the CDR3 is TGCAGTGCTAGAGACGGGGTCGAGACCCAGTACTTC.

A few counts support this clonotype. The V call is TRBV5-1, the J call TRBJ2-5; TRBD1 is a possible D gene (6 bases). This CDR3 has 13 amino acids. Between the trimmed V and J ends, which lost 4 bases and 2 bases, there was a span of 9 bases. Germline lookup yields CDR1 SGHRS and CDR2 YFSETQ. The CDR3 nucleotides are TGCGCCAGCAGCGTGGGGGCTCAAGAGACCCAGTACTTC. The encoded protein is CASSVGAQETQYF.

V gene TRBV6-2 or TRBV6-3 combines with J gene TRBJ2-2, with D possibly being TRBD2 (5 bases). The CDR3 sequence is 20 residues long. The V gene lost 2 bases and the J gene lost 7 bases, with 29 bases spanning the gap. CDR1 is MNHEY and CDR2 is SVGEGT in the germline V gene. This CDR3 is CASSYPPLRGIPSSLGELFF. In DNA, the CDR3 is TGTGCCAGCAGTTACCCTCCTCTCCGGGGAATTCCTTCTTCTCTCGGGGAGCTGTTTTTT.

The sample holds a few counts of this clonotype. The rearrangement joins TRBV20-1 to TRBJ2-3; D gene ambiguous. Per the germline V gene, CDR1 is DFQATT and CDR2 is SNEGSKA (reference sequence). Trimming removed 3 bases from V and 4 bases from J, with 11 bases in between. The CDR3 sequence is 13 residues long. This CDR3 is CSASGVRADTQYF. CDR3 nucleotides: TGCAGTGCTAGTGGCGTTCGGGCAGATACGCAGTATTTT.

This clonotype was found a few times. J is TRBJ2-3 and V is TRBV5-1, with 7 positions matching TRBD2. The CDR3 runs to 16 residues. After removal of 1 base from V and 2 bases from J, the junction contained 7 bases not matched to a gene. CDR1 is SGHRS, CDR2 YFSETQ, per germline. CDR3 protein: CASSLRAGATTDTQYF. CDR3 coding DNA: TGCGCCAGCAGCTTGCGGGCGGGAGCTACCACAGATACGCAGTATTTT.

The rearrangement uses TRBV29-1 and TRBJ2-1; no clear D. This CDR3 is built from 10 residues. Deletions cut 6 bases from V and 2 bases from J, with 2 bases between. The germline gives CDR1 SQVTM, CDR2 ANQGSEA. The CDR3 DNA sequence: TGCAGCGTGACCTACAATGAGCAGTTCTTC. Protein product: CSVTYNEQFF.

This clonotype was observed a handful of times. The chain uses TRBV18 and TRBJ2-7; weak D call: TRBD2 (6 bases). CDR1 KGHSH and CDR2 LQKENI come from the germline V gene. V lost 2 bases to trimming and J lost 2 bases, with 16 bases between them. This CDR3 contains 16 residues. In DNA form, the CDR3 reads TGTGCCAGCTCACCAGAGGAGCGGGCGGCCACCTACGAGCAGTACTTC. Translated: CASSPEERAATYEQYF.

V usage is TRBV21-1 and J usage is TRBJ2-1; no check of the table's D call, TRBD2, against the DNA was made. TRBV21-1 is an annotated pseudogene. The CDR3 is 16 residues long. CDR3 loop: CAYWNPSGRSRAGQFF. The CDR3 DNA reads TGTGCCTACTGGAATCCTAGCGGGCGCTCTAGGGCGGGGCAGTTCTTC.

The CDR3 loop reads CSARRNLGGEQYF. As DNA, the CDR3 is TGCAGTGCTAGGCGAAACCTGGGGGGCGAGCAGTACTTC. This chain connects TRBV20-1 to TRBJ2-7; D might be TRBD2 (6 bases). CDR3 length equals 13 residues. CDR1 is DFQATT and CDR2 is SNEGSKA in the germline V gene (reference sequence). Trimming left V 3 bases short and J 6 bases short, with 15 bases between.

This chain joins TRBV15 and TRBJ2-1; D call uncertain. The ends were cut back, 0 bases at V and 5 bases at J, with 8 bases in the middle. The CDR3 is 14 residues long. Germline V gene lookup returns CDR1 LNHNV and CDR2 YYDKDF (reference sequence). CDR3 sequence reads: CATSRDGRNNEQFF. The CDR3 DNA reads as TGTGCCACCAGCAGAGATGGACGGAACAATGAGCAGTTCTTC.

The CDR3 here is CASSQTGVSAYEQYF. DNA for the CDR3: TGTGCCAGCAGTCAAACGGGAGTATCGGCCTACGAGCAGTACTTC. The chain uses TRBV25-1 and TRBJ2-7, with D possibly being TRBD2 (6 bases). Germline CDR1 is MGHDK and CDR2 is SYGVNS. This CDR3 is 15 amino acids long. Trimming removed 5 bases from V and 2 bases from J, with 16 bases in between.

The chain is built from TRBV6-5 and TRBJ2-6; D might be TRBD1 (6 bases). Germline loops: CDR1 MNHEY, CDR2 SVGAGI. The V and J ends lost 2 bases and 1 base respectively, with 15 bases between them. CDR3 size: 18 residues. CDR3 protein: CASSYVRTVISGANVLTF. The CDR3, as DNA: TGTGCCAGCAGTTACGTCCGGACAGTTATTTCTGGGGCCAACGTCCTGACTTTC.

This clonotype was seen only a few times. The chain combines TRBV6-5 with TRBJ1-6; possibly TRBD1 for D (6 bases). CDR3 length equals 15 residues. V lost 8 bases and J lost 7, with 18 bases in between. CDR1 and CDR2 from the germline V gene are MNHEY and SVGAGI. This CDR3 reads CASGLDRMLNSPLHF. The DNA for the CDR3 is TGTGCCAGCGGTTTGGACAGAATGCTGAATTCACCCCTCCACTTT.

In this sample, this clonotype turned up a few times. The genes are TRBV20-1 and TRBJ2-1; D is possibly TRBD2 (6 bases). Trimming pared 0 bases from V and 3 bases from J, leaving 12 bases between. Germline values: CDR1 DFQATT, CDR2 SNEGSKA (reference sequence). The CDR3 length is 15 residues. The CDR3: CSARDPKEGYNEQFF. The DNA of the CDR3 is TGCAGTGCTAGAGACCCGAAGGAGGGCTACAATGAGCAGTTCTTC.

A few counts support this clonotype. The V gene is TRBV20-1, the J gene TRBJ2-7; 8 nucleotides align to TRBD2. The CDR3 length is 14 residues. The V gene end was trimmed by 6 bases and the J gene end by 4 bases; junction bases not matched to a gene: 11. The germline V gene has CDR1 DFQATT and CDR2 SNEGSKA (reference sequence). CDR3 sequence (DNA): TGCAGTGCCCCGCGGGGGGAGACGCGGTACGAGCAGTACTTC. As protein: CSAPRGETRYEQYF.

The CDR3 reads CSAPGRFPSSTDTQYF. The CDR3 nucleotides read TGCAGTGCGCCGGGGCGTTTTCCTTCTAGCACAGATACGCAGTATTTT. The gene calls are TRBV20-1 and TRBJ2-3; D possibly matches TRBD1 or TRBD2 (5 bases each). Germline values: CDR1 DFQATT, CDR2 SNEGSKA (reference sequence). The CDR3 spans 16 residues. Between the trimmed V and J ends, which lost 6 bases and 0 bases, there was a span of 19 bases.

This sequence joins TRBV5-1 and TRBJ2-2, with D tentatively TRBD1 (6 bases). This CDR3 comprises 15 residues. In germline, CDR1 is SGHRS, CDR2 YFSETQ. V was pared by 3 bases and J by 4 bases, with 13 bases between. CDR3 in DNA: TGCGCCAGCAGCTCCGCAGGGGCCAGCACCGGGGAGCTGTTTTTT. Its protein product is CASSSAGASTGELFF.